This paragraph covers one T cell receptor (beta chain) sequence. Using its own MiXCR run on the 5' RACE reads, TCRdb lists one record per CDR3 protein. Of 600,000 to 700,000 distinct CDR3 sequences listed, about 20% were seen once; the top ten hold 4% to 4.5%. This sample was taken from a study of identical twins. CDR1 is SNHLY, CDR2 FYNNEI, per germline. V was cut by 7 bases and J by 8 bases, with 9 bases left in between. The CDR3 contains 11 residues. These data were also filed under a second study, of T cells expressing NK-cell markers. As that report states: Among CD8+ T cells from 5 to 7 donors, dominant NKG2C+ clonotypes accounted for roughly 1.0-7.0%.

The sequencing input was PBMCs. The V gene is TRBV2, the J gene TRBJ2-1, with unresolved D. The receptor comes from a woman under 30 in good health. CDR3 nucleotide sequence: TGTGCCAGCAATGTCCTACATGAGCAGTTCTTC. Its translation: CASNVLHEQFF. The full variable domain, with the rest looked up from reference TRBV2 and TRBJ2-1, is EPEVTQTPSHQVTQMGQEVILRCVPISNHLYFYWYRQILGQKVEFLVSFYNNEISEKSEIFDDQFSVERPDGSNFTLKIRSTKLEDSAMYFCASNVLHEQFFGPGTRLTVL.